This is a list of T cell receptor beta chains from one sample in a study of blood T cells in healthy people across ages. TCRdb passed the 5' RACE reads through MiXCR, listing each CDR3 protein once. The table has approximately 800,000 distinct CDR3 sequences, 20% to 30% seen once. This same sample was also taken into another study, of T cells of mothers and their children.

The source material was blood. Source of these receptors: a boy younger than 18 in good health. Each CDR3 is given with its conserved first and last residue. Fields, in order: D gene, V gene, clone size, J gene, CDR3 DNA, CDR3 protein. A D gene is named only where the DNA matches it firmly. Clone sizes are given selectively: once, few, many, or a class where the clone is expanded.

D gene: TRBD1; V gene: TRBV27; clone size: -; J gene: TRBJ1-2; CDR3 DNA: TGTGCCAGCAGTTTCAAGGGGGCTCCATCCTATGGCTACACCTTC; CDR3 protein: CASSFKGAPSYGYTF
D gene: -; V gene: TRBV28; clone size: -; J gene: TRBJ2-7; CDR3 DNA: TGTGCCAGCAGTTTTCGGCTAGCGCACGAGCAGTACTTC; CDR3 protein: CASSFRLAHEQYF
D gene: -; V gene: TRBV9; clone size: -; J gene: TRBJ1-2; CDR3 DNA: TGTGCCAGCAGCCCATTAGTCGGGTATGGCTACACCTTC; CDR3 protein: CASSPLVGYGYTF
D gene: -; V gene: TRBV4-3; clone size: -; J gene: TRBJ1-2; CDR3 DNA: TGCGCCAGCAGCCAAGATTATTCCCGGGAGGGCGCCTACACCTTC; CDR3 protein: CASSQDYSREGAYTF
D gene: TRBD2; V gene: TRBV9; clone size: few; J gene: TRBJ2-7; CDR3 DNA: TGTGCCAGCAGCGTAGGGCTAGCGGAAAGCTCCTACGAGCAGTACTTC; CDR3 protein: CASSVGLAESSYEQYF
D gene: -; V gene: TRBV29-1; clone size: -; J gene: TRBJ2-3; CDR3 DNA: TGCAGCGTTGAAACTGGGGGCCCAGATACGCAGTATTTT; CDR3 protein: CSVETGGPDTQYF
D gene: -; V gene: TRBV9; clone size: -; J gene: TRBJ2-1; CDR3 DNA: TGTGCCAGCAGCGCCCCCGAGGGGCAGGGCTTGGGCAATGAGCAGTTCTTC; CDR3 protein: CASSAPEGQGLGNEQFF
D gene: TRBD1; V gene: TRBV4-1; clone size: -; J gene: TRBJ1-2; CDR3 DNA: TGCGCCAGCAGCCAAGATAGGTATAGGGGACAGGGTAGGAATGGCTACACCTTC; CDR3 protein: CASSQDRYRGQGRNGYTF
D gene: -; V gene: TRBV4-2; clone size: -; J gene: TRBJ2-3; CDR3 DNA: TGTGCCAGCAGTCAAGTCAAGGGGCCTAGCTCGCCAGATACGCAGTATTTT; CDR3 protein: CASSQVKGPSSPDTQYF
D gene: -; V gene: TRBV7-9; clone size: few; J gene: TRBJ1-3; CDR3 DNA: TGTGCCAGCCGCGAGGGGCAGAGTTCTGGAAACACCATATATTTT; CDR3 protein: CASREGQSSGNTIYF
D gene: -; V gene: TRBV5-8; clone size: once; J gene: TRBJ2-1; CDR3 DNA: TGTGCCAGCAACTCCGCGGAGAAGGGGCTGACCTACAATGAGCAGTTCTTC; CDR3 protein: CASNSAEKGLTYNEQFF
D gene: -; V gene: TRBV28; clone size: -; J gene: TRBJ1-4; CDR3 DNA: TGTGCCAGCAGGCTAACAGGGGAAAAACTGTTTTTT; CDR3 protein: CASRLTGEKLFF
D gene: TRBD2; V gene: TRBV10-3; clone size: -; J gene: TRBJ2-3; CDR3 DNA: TGTGCCATCAGCATCGCCCTAGCGGCAACAGATACGCAGTATTTT; CDR3 protein: CAISIALAATDTQYF
D gene: -; V gene: TRBV12-3/TRBV12-4; clone size: -; J gene: TRBJ1-6; CDR3 DNA: TGTGCCAGCAGTTCCGTGTTAGGAGGTGGGGATTCACCCCTCCACTTT; CDR3 protein: CASSSVLGGGDSPLHF
D gene: -; V gene: TRBV20-1; clone size: -; J gene: TRBJ2-7; CDR3 DNA: TGCAGTGCTAGAGATCCTAAGGACAGACTAATTTACGAGCAGTACTTC; CDR3 protein: CSARDPKDRLIYEQYF
D gene: -; V gene: TRBV4-1; clone size: few; J gene: TRBJ1-3; CDR3 DNA: TGCGCCAGCAGCGTTACAGGGAGTAGTGGAAACACCATATATTTT; CDR3 protein: CASSVTGSSGNTIYF
D gene: TRBD2; V gene: TRBV12-3/TRBV12-4; clone size: once; J gene: TRBJ2-1; CDR3 DNA: TGTGCCAGCAGTCCCCAAAAGGGGCTAGCGGGGGAGAATGAGCAGTTCTTC; CDR3 protein: CASSPQKGLAGENEQFF
D gene: -; V gene: TRBV9; clone size: -; J gene: TRBJ2-3; CDR3 DNA: TGTGCCAGCAGCGTGGACTATAGCACAGATACGCAGTATTTT; CDR3 protein: CASSVDYSTDTQYF
D gene: -; V gene: TRBV27; clone size: few; J gene: TRBJ1-4; CDR3 DNA: TGTGCCAGCAGTTCGCGGGGCTGGAGAGAAAAACTGTTTTTT; CDR3 protein: CASSSRGWREKLFF
D gene: TRBD2; V gene: TRBV5-1; clone size: -; J gene: TRBJ2-7; CDR3 DNA: TGCGCCAGCAGCTTGGTTTGGTCCGAACCGGGGACTAGTCTCTACGAGCAGTACTTC; CDR3 protein: CASSLVWSEPGTSLYEQYF
D gene: -; V gene: TRBV2; clone size: few; J gene: TRBJ2-3; CDR3 DNA: TGTGCCAGCAGTGAAGCGGGGTGGGGGAAGGATACGCAGTATTTT; CDR3 protein: CASSEAGWGKDTQYF
D gene: TRBD2; V gene: TRBV5-1; clone size: few; J gene: TRBJ2-5; CDR3 DNA: TGCGCCAGCAGCTTGGGCGGGGGAGCTAGCAAAGAGACCCAGTACTTC; CDR3 protein: CASSLGGGASKETQYF
D gene: TRBD1; V gene: TRBV6-5; clone size: few; J gene: TRBJ2-7; CDR3 DNA: TGTGCCAGCAGTTACCGGGGGACAGGAGACTACGAGCAGTACTTC; CDR3 protein: CASSYRGTGDYEQYF
D gene: TRBD2; V gene: TRBV4-2; clone size: -; J gene: TRBJ2-1; CDR3 DNA: TGTGCCAGCGTCCACGGCGGGGGATACAATGAGCAGTTCTTC; CDR3 protein: CASVHGGGYNEQFF
D gene: -; V gene: TRBV7-2; clone size: -; J gene: TRBJ1-2; CDR3 DNA: TGTGCCGGCAGCTTAGAGGGTCGAGGGAACACCTTC; CDR3 protein: CAGSLEGRGNTF
D gene: TRBD1; V gene: TRBV9; clone size: -; J gene: TRBJ2-2; CDR3 DNA: TGTGCCAGCAGCCCAGGGACAGGGGTTAACACCGGGGAGCTGTTTTTT; CDR3 protein: CASSPGTGVNTGELFF
D gene: TRBD1; V gene: TRBV7-9; clone size: -; J gene: TRBJ1-1; CDR3 DNA: TGTGCCAGCAGCCACACGGGACAGGGGGGCACTGAAGCTTTCTTT; CDR3 protein: CASSHTGQGGTEAFF
D gene: -; V gene: TRBV9; clone size: few; J gene: TRBJ1-1; CDR3 DNA: TGTGCCAGCAGCCGGAATTATGGTTCGGACACTGAAGCTTTCTTT; CDR3 protein: CASSRNYGSDTEAFF
D gene: -; V gene: TRBV11-2; clone size: -; J gene: TRBJ2-1; CDR3 DNA: TGTGCCAGCAGCTTTGTTGTCAATGAGCAGTTCTTC; CDR3 protein: CASSFVVNEQFF
D gene: -; V gene: TRBV28; clone size: -; J gene: TRBJ1-6; CDR3 DNA: TGTGCCAGCAGTTTATGGGGGGTGGGAGCTCCCCTCCACTTT; CDR3 protein: CASSLWGVGAPLHF
D gene: -; V gene: TRBV10-2; clone size: -; J gene: TRBJ2-7; CDR3 DNA: TGCGCCAGCAGACCCGACGGTTACTACGAGCAGTACTTC; CDR3 protein: CASRPDGYYEQYF
D gene: TRBD1; V gene: TRBV29-1; clone size: few; J gene: TRBJ1-2; CDR3 DNA: TGCAGCGTTGATGAGGTGGGCCAGGGGGGCTATGGCTACACCTTC; CDR3 protein: CSVDEVGQGGYGYTF
D gene: -; V gene: TRBV6-5; clone size: -; J gene: TRBJ2-7; CDR3 DNA: TGTGCCAGCAGTTACGCCGGTGAGAAGAATAGCTCCTACGAGCAGTACTTC; CDR3 protein: CASSYAGEKNSSYEQYF
D gene: -; V gene: TRBV7-9; clone size: -; J gene: TRBJ2-5; CDR3 DNA: TGTGCCAGCACTAGTGGCCACCAAGAGACCCAGTACTTC; CDR3 protein: CASTSGHQETQYF
D gene: -; V gene: TRBV4-1; clone size: -; J gene: TRBJ2-5; CDR3 DNA: TGCGCCAGCAGCCAAATTCGAGAAGGTGGAGAGACCCAGTACTTC; CDR3 protein: CASSQIREGGETQYF
D gene: TRBD1; V gene: TRBV11-3; clone size: -; J gene: TRBJ2-2; CDR3 DNA: TGTGCCAGCAGCTTAGGGCCCGTAACAGGGGTCCCCGGGGAGCTGTTTTTT; CDR3 protein: CASSLGPVTGVPGELFF
D gene: TRBD1; V gene: TRBV6-5; clone size: many; J gene: TRBJ1-1; CDR3 DNA: TGTGCCAGCAGTACAGGGGGCACTGAAGCTTTCTTT; CDR3 protein: CASSTGGTEAFF
D gene: TRBD1; V gene: TRBV6-5; clone size: -; J gene: TRBJ2-7; CDR3 DNA: TGTGCCAGCAGTACCCACAGGGGAGCCTACGAGCAGTACTTC; CDR3 protein: CASSTHRGAYEQYF
D gene: TRBD1; V gene: TRBV6-6; clone size: few; J gene: TRBJ1-1; CDR3 DNA: TGTGCCAGCAGTTACTCGGGACAGGGGATCACTGAAGCTTTCTTT; CDR3 protein: CASSYSGQGITEAFF
D gene: -; V gene: TRBV20-1; clone size: -; J gene: TRBJ1-4; CDR3 DNA: TGCAGTGCTAGAGGTCAGACAGGCTTTTCGTCGTTGCAAAAACTGTTTTTT; CDR3 protein: CSARGQTGFSSLQKLFF
D gene: TRBD1; V gene: TRBV28; clone size: -; J gene: TRBJ1-1; CDR3 DNA: TGTGCCAGCAGTTCCTCTGAAACAGGGGGCGCCTTGAACACTGAAGCTTTCTTT; CDR3 protein: CASSSSETGGALNTEAFF
D gene: TRBD2; V gene: TRBV6-1; clone size: -; J gene: TRBJ2-7; CDR3 DNA: TGTGCCAGCAGTGACGGGACTAGCGGGTGGAGGGAGCAGTACTTC; CDR3 protein: CASSDGTSGWREQYF
D gene: TRBD1; V gene: TRBV20-1; clone size: -; J gene: TRBJ2-7; CDR3 DNA: TGCAGTGCTCTCGACCGAGGGACAGGTACCTACGAGCAGTACTTC; CDR3 protein: CSALDRGTGTYEQYF
D gene: TRBD1; V gene: TRBV15; clone size: -; J gene: TRBJ2-5; CDR3 DNA: TGTGCCACCAGCAGAGTGGGGGACAGTAAAGAGACCCAGTACTTC; CDR3 protein: CATSRVGDSKETQYF
D gene: -; V gene: TRBV29-1; clone size: -; J gene: TRBJ1-1; CDR3 DNA: TGCAGCCCCCTAAGGACGGACGACCCAGGAGCTTTCTTT; CDR3 protein: CSPLRTDDPGAFF
D gene: TRBD1; V gene: TRBV4-1; clone size: -; J gene: TRBJ2-2; CDR3 DNA: TGCGCCAGCGATCGGACAGGGATGAACACCGGGGAGCTGTTTTTT; CDR3 protein: CASDRTGMNTGELFF
D gene: TRBD2; V gene: TRBV20-1; clone size: -; J gene: TRBJ2-2; CDR3 DNA: TGCAGTGCTGCCGGGACTATCACCGGGGAGCTGTTTTTT; CDR3 protein: CSAAGTITGELFF
D gene: -; V gene: TRBV12-3/TRBV12-4; clone size: few; J gene: TRBJ2-7; CDR3 DNA: TGTGCCAGCAGTTTTCAATTTGGGGGTCCCCGCTCCTACGAGCAGTACTTC; CDR3 protein: CASSFQFGGPRSYEQYF
D gene: -; V gene: TRBV28; clone size: -; J gene: TRBJ2-7; CDR3 DNA: TGTGCCAGCAGTTTGGATCTGACGCAAGCCTACGAGCAGTACTTC; CDR3 protein: CASSLDLTQAYEQYF
D gene: TRBD2; V gene: TRBV2; clone size: -; J gene: TRBJ2-1; CDR3 DNA: TGTGCCAGCAGGGAAACTAGCGGATCCTACAATGAGCAGTTCTTC; CDR3 protein: CASRETSGSYNEQFF
D gene: -; V gene: TRBV30; clone size: few; J gene: TRBJ1-4; CDR3 DNA: TGTGCCTGGAGGCGGGAAAAACTGTTTTTT; CDR3 protein: CAWRREKLFF
D gene: -; V gene: TRBV5-1; clone size: -; J gene: TRBJ2-5; CDR3 DNA: TGCGCCAGCAGCTTGAATTATAGGTGGGAGACCCAGTACTTC; CDR3 protein: CASSLNYRWETQYF
D gene: TRBD1; V gene: TRBV6-6; clone size: -; J gene: TRBJ1-2; CDR3 DNA: TGTGCCAGCAGTTACGGGGACAGTAGTGGCTATGGCTACACCTTC; CDR3 protein: CASSYGDSSGYGYTF
D gene: -; V gene: TRBV15; clone size: -; J gene: TRBJ2-1; CDR3 DNA: TGTGCCACCAGCAGAGAAAAGGTAGTTGATGAGCAGTTCTTC; CDR3 protein: CATSREKVVDEQFF
D gene: TRBD2; V gene: TRBV29-1; clone size: -; J gene: TRBJ2-1; CDR3 DNA: TGCAGCGTTAGGACTAGCGGGGGGGCCTCTAGAGAGCAGTTCTTC; CDR3 protein: CSVRTSGGASREQFF
D gene: TRBD1; V gene: TRBV4-1; clone size: -; J gene: TRBJ1-6; CDR3 DNA: TGCGCCAGCAGCCAGCGGACAGGGGCATCCAATTCACCCCTCCACTTT; CDR3 protein: CASSQRTGASNSPLHF